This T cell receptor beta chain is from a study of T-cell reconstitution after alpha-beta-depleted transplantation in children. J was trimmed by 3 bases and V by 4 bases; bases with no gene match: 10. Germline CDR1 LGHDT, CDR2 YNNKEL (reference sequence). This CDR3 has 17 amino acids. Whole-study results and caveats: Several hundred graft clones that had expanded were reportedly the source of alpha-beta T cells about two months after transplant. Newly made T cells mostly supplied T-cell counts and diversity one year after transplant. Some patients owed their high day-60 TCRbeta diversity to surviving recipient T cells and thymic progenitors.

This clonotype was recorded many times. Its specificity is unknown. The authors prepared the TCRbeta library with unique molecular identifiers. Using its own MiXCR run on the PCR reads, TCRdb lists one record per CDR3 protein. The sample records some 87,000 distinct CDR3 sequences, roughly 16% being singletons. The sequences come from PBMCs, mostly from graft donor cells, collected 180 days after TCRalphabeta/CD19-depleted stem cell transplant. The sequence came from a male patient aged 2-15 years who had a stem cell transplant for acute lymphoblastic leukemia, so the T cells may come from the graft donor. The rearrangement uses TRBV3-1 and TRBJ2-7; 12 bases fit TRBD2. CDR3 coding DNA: TGTGCCAGCAGCCGCAAAATCGGACTAGCGGGGTTCTACGAGCAGTACTTC. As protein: CASSRKIGLAGFYEQYF.